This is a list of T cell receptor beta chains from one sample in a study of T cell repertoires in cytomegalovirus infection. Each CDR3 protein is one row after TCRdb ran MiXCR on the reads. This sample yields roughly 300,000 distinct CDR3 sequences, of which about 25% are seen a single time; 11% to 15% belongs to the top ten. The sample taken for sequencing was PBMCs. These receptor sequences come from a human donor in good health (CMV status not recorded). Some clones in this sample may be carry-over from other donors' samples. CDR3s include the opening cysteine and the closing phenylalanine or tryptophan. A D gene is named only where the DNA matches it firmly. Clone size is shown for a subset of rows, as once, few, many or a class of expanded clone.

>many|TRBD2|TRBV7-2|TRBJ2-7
CASSLDPAGGFGYF
TGTGCCAGCAGCCTCGACCCAGCGGGAGGTTTTGGGTACTTC
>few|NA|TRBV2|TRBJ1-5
CASSRTKGTTSGYQPQHF
TGTGCCAGCAGTCGGACAAAGGGGACTACATCAGGATATCAGCCCCAGCATTTT
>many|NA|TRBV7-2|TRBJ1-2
CASSLVRDGYTF
TGTGCCAGCAGCTTAGTAAGGGACGGCTACACCTTC
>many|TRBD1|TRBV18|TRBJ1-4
CASSPRGLRTNEKLFF
TGTGCCAGCTCACCTAGGGGGCTGAGGACTAATGAAAAACTGTTTTTT
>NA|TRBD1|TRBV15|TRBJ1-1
CATSVKGTGKLEAFF
TGTGCCACCAGTGTAAAAGGGACAGGGAAGCTTGAAGCTTTCTTT
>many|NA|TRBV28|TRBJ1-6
CASSLFILGGAYNSPLHF
TGTGCCAGCAGTTTATTTATTCTGGGAGGCGCCTATAATTCACCCCTCCACTTT
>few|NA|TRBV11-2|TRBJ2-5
CASERRGGEETQYF
TGTGCCAGCGAAAGGAGGGGCGGAGAAGAGACCCAGTACTTC
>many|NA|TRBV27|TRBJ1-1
CASSLAVGTEAFF
TGTGCCAGCAGTTTAGCGGTTGGCACTGAAGCTTTCTTT
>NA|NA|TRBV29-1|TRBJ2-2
CSVSSGNTGELFF
TGCAGCGTTAGCAGCGGAAACACCGGGGAGCTGTTTTTT
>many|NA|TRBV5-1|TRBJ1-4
CASSLRQRGEKLFF
TGCGCCAGCTCCCTCCGACAACGGGGGGAAAAACTGTTTTTT
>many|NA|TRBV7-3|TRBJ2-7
CASSLDDGSEQYF
TGTGCCAGCAGCTTAGACGACGGAAGCGAGCAGTACTTC
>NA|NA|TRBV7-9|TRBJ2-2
CASSLESSSSGGELFF
TGTGCCAGCAGCTTAGAGAGTTCGTCTTCAGGCGGGGAGCTGTTTTTT
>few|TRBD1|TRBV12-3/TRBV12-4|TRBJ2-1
CASDPPDRGTSGNEQFF
TGTGCCAGCGATCCCCCCGACAGGGGGACTTCTGGGAATGAGCAGTTCTTC
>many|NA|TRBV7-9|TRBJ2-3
CASSDTQYF
TGTGCCAGCTCAGATACGCAGTATTTT
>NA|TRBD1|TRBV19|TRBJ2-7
CASSGTGVPYEQYF
TGTGCCAGTAGTGGGACAGGGGTCCCCTACGAGCAGTACTTC
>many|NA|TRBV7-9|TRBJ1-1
CASSSRGGLGTEAFF
TGTGCCAGCAGCTCAAGGGGGGGGTTAGGCACTGAAGCTTTCTTT
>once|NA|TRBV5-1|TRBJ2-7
CASSRAETYEQYF
TGCGCCAGCAGCCGGGCAGAGACCTACGAGCAGTACTTC
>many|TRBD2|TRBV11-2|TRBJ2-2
CASSKWGLSNTGELFF
TGTGCCAGCAGCAAATGGGGACTATCGAACACCGGGGAGCTGTTTTTT
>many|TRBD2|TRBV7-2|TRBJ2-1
CASSGRTSGGGYEQFF
TGTGCCAGCAGCGGGCGGACTAGCGGGGGGGGCTATGAGCAGTTCTTC
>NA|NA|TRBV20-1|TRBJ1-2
CSARAAVSNYGYTF
TGCAGTGCTAGAGCCGCGGTTTCTAACTATGGCTACACCTTC
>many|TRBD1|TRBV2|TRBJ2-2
CASKGQGNTGELFF
TGTGCCAGCAAAGGACAGGGGAACACCGGGGAGCTGTTTTTT
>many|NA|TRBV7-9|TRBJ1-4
CASSPPRATNEKLFF
TGTGCCAGCAGCCCCCCGCGGGCTACTAATGAAAAACTGTTTTTT
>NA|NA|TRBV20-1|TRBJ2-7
CSATLATEQYF
TGCAGTGCAACTCTAGCGACCGAGCAGTACTTC
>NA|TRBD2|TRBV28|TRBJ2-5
CASSLALPGGAQYF
TGTGCCAGCAGTTTGGCCCTCCCCGGGGGGGCCCAGTACTTC
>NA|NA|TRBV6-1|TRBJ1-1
CASSLALAAFF
TGTGCCAGCAGCCTAGCCCTTGCGGCTTTCTTT
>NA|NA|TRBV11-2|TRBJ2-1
CASSLGTGAYNEQFF
TGTGCCAGCAGCTTGGGGACGGGAGCCTACAATGAGCAGTTCTTC
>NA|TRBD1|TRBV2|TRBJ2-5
CASSETRTGRETQYF
TGTGCCAGCAGTGAAACCCGGACAGGGCGAGAGACCCAGTACTTC
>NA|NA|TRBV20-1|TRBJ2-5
CSARDTQYQETQYF
TGCAGTGCTAGAGATACTCAGTACCAAGAGACCCAGTACTTC
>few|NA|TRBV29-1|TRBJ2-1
CSVLEVSYNEQFF
TGCAGCGTACTAGAGGTTTCCTACAATGAGCAGTTCTTC
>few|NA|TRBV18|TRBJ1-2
CASSPTGTMYGYTF
TGTGCCAGCTCACCAACCGGGACGATGTATGGCTACACCTTC
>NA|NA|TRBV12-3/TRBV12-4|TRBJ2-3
CASSLQLSTDTQYF
TGTGCCAGCAGTTTACAACTTAGCACAGATACGCAGTATTTT
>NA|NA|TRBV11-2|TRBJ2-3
CASSSPGTVYTDTQYF
TGTGCCAGCAGCTCCCCCGGGACCGTGTACACAGATACGCAGTATTTT
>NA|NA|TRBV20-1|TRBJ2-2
CSARDLGGAPNTGELFF
TGCAGTGCTAGAGATCTAGGCGGGGCTCCCAACACCGGGGAGCTGTTTTTT